This TCR beta chain was sequenced in a study of cytomegalovirus exposure and HLA in healthy donors. Overall study findings and caveats: Among the CMV-associated chains, three were confirmed in vitro as specific for CMV antigens.

A note on this clone: The antigen is not known.

V lost 4 bases, J lost 3 bases, and 15 bases lay in between. This CDR3 has 15 amino acids. CDR1 and CDR2 (germline): SGHTA, FQGNSA. Clones were read by immunoSEQ multiplex PCR, and TCRdb kept only the in-frame ones, dropping some. The table includes hundreds of thousands of clones, about nine tenths detected once. While the first cohort had fewer than 850 subjects, the donors belonged to the separate validation cohort of about 120 subjects. The rearrangement uses TRBV7-2 and TRBJ1-1, with D perhaps matching TRBD1 (5 bases). The sample was PBMCs. The receptor's source is a woman between 18 and 30 years old in good health and CMV-seronegative. CDR3 amino acids: CASSSDVGGYTEAFF. In DNA form, the CDR3 reads TGTGCCAGCAGCTCCGATGTGGGGGGGTACACTGAAGCTTTCTTT.